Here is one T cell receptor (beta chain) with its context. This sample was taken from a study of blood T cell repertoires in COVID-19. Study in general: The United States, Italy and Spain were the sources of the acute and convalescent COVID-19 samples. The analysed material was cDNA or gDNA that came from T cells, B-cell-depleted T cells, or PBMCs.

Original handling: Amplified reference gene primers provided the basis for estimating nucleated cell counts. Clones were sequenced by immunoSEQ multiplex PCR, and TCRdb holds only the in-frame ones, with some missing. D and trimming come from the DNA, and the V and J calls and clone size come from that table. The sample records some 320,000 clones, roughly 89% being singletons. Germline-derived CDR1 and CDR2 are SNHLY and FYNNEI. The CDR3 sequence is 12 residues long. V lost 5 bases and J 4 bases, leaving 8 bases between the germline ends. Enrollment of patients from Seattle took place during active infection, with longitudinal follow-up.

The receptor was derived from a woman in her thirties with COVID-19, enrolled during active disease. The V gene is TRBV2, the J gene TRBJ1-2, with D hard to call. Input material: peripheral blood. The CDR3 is CASSQESYGYTF. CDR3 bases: TGTGCCAGCAGTCAGGAATCCTATGGCTACACCTTC.